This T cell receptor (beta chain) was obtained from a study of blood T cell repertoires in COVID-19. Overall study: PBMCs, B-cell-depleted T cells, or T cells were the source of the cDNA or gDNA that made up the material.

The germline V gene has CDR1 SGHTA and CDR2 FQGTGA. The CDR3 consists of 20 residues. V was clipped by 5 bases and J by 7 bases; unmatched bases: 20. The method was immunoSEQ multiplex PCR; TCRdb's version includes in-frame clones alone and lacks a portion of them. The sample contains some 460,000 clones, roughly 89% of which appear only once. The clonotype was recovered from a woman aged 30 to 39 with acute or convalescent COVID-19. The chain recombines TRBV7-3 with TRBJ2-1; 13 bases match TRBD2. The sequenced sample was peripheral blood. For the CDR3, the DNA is TGTGCCAGCAGCCAACGCGACCGGGACAGGAAGGGACTAGCGGGAAATGAGCAGTTCTTC. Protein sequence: CASSQRDRDRKGLAGNEQFF.